Below, 5 T cell receptor beta chains from the same sample are listed, as sequenced in a study of shared clonotypes between healthy human individuals. Assay: immunoSEQ multiplex PCR; the TCRdb copy retains only in-frame clones and omits some. This sample has 550,000 to 600,000 clones, with around 76% found just once. The specimen was PBMCs. These receptors originate from a middle-aged woman in good health. Some clones in this sample may be carry-over from other donors' samples.

The chain links TRBV5-8 to TRBJ1-6, with TRBD1 identical over 9 bases. The V segment lost 4 bases and the J segment 8 bases; nucleotides outside the gene matches: 13. Germline V gives CDR1 SGHTS, CDR2 YDEGEE. The CDR3 is 17 residues long. CDR3: CASSTSGQGGWDSPLHF. DNA of the CDR3: TGTGCCAGCAGCACCTCGGGACAGGGAGGTTGGGATTCACCCCTCCACTTT.

The chain recombines TRBV7-2 with TRBJ2-2; D gene unclear. Between the trimmed V and J ends, which lost 4 bases and 6 bases, there was a span of 9 bases. Germline V CDR1 and CDR2: SGHTA, FQGNSA. The CDR3 consists of 13 residues. CDR3 nucleotides: TGTGCCAGCAGCTGGCTAGGATCCGGGGAGCTGTTTTTT. As protein: CASSWLGSGELFF.

The V gene is TRBV7-2, the J gene TRBJ1-2; D ambiguous. The germline V gene has CDR1 SGHTA and CDR2 FQGNSA. The V and J ends lost 5 bases and 2 bases respectively, with 12 bases between them. The CDR3 runs to 14 residues. The CDR3 region is CASSPSWLNYGYTF. Written as DNA, the CDR3 is TGTGCCAGCAGCCCCTCGTGGTTAAACTATGGCTACACCTTC.

The chain links TRBV21-1 to TRBJ2-7; no DNA check was done on the table's D call, TRBD1. TRBV21-1 is deemed a pseudogene. The CDR3 spans 12 residues. The CDR3 here is CAPIQTSYEQYF. The CDR3 nucleotides read TGTGCCCCGATACAGACCTCCTACGAGCAGTACTTC.

The chain links TRBV16 to TRBJ2-2; 9 bases line up with TRBD1. The junction had 0 bases not matched to a gene; V was cut back by 3 bases and J by 1 base. The CDR3 totals 15 residues. Per the germline V gene, CDR1 is KGHSY and CDR2 is FQNENV. The CDR3 loop reads CASSQGQGNTGELFF. In nucleotides, the CDR3 is TGTGCCAGCAGCCAGGGACAGGGGAACACCGGGGAGCTGTTTTTT.